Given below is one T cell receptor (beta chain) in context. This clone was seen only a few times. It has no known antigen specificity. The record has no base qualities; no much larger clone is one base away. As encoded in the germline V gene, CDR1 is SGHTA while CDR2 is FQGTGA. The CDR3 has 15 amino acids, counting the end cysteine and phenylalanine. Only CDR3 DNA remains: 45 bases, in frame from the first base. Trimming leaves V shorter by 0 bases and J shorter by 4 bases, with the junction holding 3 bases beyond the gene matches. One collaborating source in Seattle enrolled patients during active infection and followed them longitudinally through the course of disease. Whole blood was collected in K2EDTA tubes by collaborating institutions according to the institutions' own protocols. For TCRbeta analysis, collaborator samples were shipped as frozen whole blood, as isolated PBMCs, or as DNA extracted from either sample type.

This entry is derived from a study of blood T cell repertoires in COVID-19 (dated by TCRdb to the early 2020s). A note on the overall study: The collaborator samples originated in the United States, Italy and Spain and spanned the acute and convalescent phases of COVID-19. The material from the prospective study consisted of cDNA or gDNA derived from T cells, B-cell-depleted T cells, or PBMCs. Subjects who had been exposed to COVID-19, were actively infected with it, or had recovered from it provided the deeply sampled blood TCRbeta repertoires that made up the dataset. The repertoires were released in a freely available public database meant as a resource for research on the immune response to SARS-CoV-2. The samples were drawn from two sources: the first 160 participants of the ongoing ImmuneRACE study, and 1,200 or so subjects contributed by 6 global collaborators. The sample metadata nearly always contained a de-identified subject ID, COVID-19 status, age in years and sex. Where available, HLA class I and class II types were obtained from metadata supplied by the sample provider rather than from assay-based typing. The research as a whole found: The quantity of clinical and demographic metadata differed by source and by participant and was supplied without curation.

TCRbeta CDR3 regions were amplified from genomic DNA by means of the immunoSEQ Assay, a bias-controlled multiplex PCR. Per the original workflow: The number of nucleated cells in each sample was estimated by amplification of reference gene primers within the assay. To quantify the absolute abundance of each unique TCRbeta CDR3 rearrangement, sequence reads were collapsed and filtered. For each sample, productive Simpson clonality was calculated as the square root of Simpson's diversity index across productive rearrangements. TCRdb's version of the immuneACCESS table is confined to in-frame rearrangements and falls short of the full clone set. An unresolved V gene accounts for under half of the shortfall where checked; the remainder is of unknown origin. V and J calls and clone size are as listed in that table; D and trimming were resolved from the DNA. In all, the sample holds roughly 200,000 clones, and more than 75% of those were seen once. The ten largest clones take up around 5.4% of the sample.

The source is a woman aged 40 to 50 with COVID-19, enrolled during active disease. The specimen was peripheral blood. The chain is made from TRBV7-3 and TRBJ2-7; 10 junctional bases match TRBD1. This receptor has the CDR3 CASSLTGTGDYEQYF. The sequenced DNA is TGTGCCAGCAGCTTAACTGGGACAGGGGATTACGAGCAGTACTTC.